This T cell receptor beta chain was sequenced in a study of T cells expressing NK-cell markers (dated by TCRdb to 2020 to 2021). The study in broad terms: TCR beta-chain repertoires were profiled in sorted CD3+CD56+NKG2C+, CD3+CD56+NKG2C- and CD3+CD56-NKG2C+ T-cell subsets from eight donors. Of the eight sequenced donors, seven were found to be HCMV-seropositive and one was found to be HCMV-seronegative. Randomly selected healthy volunteers, three men and five women, were used as the eight sequenced donors. Sequencing of the libraries produced 2 x 150 bp reads on Illumina HiSeq 2000/2500, MiSeq or NextSeq. General study outcomes and caveats: It remained unclear whether the expanded NKG2C-expressing T cell clones were specific for HCMV antigens. In a handful of donors, the dominant CD3+CD56+NKG2C+ clonotypes were found to rank among the top 10 CD8+ clonotypes and to make up about 1.0-7.0% of CD8+ T cells. Those dominant clonotypes were again the most abundant among CD3+CD56-NKG2C+ cells in a handful of donors, at about 25-65%.

A remark on this clonotype: Its antigen target is currently unknown.

The germline V gene encodes CDR1 MDHEN and CDR2 SYDVKM. From cysteine to phenylalanine, the CDR3 is 15 amino acids long. The record lacks a DNA sequence. The instrument given in TCRdb is Illumina HiSeq 2000. 5'RACE template switching, by which a universal primer site and unique molecular identifiers were added, was used to make TCR beta cDNA libraries. cDNA synthesis was primed from the TCR beta constant segment and was followed by two successive PCR amplification steps. The original pipeline was this. MIGEC was used to demultiplex reads and group the reads by UMI, and MiTCR was used to assemble and quantify clonotypes. Only TCR cDNA sequences supported by at least two reads were kept to exclude erroneous sequences. The tcR package was used for downstream repertoire analysis, with clonotypes matched between fractions based on CDR3 nucleotide sequence plus V segment. Antigen specificity was annotated against VDJdb with VDJmatch, allowing one amino acid substitution in CDR3. The reads went through TCRdb reprocessing, and each CDR3 protein sequence gets one entry with no DNA. The V and J calls come from TCRdb's annotation, not from the publication. The sample table gives roughly 380,000 distinct CDR3 sequences. Of the sample, roughly 5.4% falls within the top ten clones.

HCMV-specific IgG was detected in serum with a commercial ELISA kit to determine HCMV serostatus. Ficoll density gradient centrifugation was used to isolate peripheral blood mononuclear cells from blood. The rearranged chain carries TRBV28 and TRBJ2-3; TCRdb gives TRBD2 as the D gene, but with no DNA this cannot be confirmed. The clonotype comes from a man aged 18 to 69 in good health. The sample consisted of blood T cells: a sorted CD56 or NKG2C T cell subset, CD4+ or CD8+ T cells, or bulk PBMC T cells (not recorded which). For the CDR3, the sequence is CASSRNGGATDTQYF.